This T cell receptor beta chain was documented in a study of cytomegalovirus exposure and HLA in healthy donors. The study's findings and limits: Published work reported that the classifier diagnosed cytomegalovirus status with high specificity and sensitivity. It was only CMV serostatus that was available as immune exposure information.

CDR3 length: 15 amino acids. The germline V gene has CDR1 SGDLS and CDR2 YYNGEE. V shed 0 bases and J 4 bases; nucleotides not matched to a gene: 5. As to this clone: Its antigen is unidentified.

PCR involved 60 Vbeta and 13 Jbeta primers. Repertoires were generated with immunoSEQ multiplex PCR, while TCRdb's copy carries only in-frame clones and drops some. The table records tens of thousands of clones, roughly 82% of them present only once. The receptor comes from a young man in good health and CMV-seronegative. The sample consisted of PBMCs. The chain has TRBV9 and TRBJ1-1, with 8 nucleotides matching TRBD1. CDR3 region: CASSVGTGQGTEAFF. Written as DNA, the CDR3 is TGTGCCAGCAGCGTAGGGACAGGGCAAGGCACTGAAGCTTTCTTT.